This is a list of T cell receptor beta chains from one sample in a study of blood T cell repertoires in COVID-19. Repertoires were generated with immunoSEQ multiplex PCR, while TCRdb's copy carries only in-frame clones and drops some. In the table there are about 120,000 clones, roughly 82% of which are singletons. Sequencing was carried out using peripheral blood. The receptors derive from a woman aged 55-70 years with acute or convalescent COVID-19. CDR3s include the opening cysteine and the closing phenylalanine or tryptophan. The D gene is left open where the match is weak. Only some rows state a clone size, as once, few, many or a class for expanded clones.

v_gene	abundance	j_gene	d_gene	CDR3nt	CDR3aa
TRBV7-3	-	TRBJ2-5	-	TGTGCCAGCAGCTTAACGTTTTCGACAGACCAAGAGACCCAGTACTTC	CASSLTFSTDQETQYF
TRBV30	-	TRBJ1-1	-	TGTGCCTGTCCTTCGGCGGGGCGGAACACTGAAGCTTTCTTT	CACPSAGRNTEAFF
TRBV27	-	TRBJ2-5	TRBD1	TGTGCCAGCAGCCTCTACAGGGGCCAAGAGACCCAGTACTTC	CASSLYRGQETQYF
TRBV13	-	TRBJ2-7	-	TGTGCCAGCAGTCAAAAGGGGTACGAGCAGTACTTC	CASSQKGYEQYF
TRBV9	-	TRBJ2-1	TRBD2	TGTGCCAGCAGCGTAGGCGGGGGGGCCTACAATGAGCAGTTCTTC	CASSVGGGAYNEQFF
TRBV11-3	few	TRBJ1-1	-	TGTGCCAGCAGCTTAGGGGGCGTTACGAACACTGAAGCTTTCTTT	CASSLGGVTNTEAFF
TRBV2	-	TRBJ2-1	TRBD1	TGTGCCAGCAGTGAGGGACAGGTCTCCTACAATGAGCAGTTCTTC	CASSEGQVSYNEQFF
TRBV5-1	-	TRBJ2-3	TRBD2	TGCGCCAGCAGCTCTAGCGGGGGGGCCCCAGATACGCAGTATTTT	CASSSSGGAPDTQYF
TRBV18	-	TRBJ1-5	TRBD1	TGTGCCAGCTCACCACAACAGGGGGCTGGGCAGCCCCAGCATTTT	CASSPQQGAGQPQHF
TRBV6-1	-	TRBJ2-1	TRBD2	TGTGCCAGCAGTGGTAGGACTAGCGGGGAGAGGAATGAGCAGTTCTTC	CASSGRTSGERNEQFF
TRBV4-3	-	TRBJ1-5	-	TGCGCCAGCAGCCAAGATTTAGGCGGGGGGGTGGGCAATCAGCCCCAGCATTTT	CASSQDLGGGVGNQPQHF
TRBV5-1	few	TRBJ1-6	-	TGCGCCAGCAGCTTGTGGCCGGGAGGTTCACCCCTCCACTTT	CASSLWPGGSPLHF
TRBV5-6	-	TRBJ1-2	-	TGTGCCAGCATCCCGGGAGGGCGGACGTATGGCTACACCTTC	CASIPGGRTYGYTF
TRBV19	-	TRBJ1-2	-	TGTGCCAGTAGTACCCCGGGACAACCAAAGCCTATCTATGGCTACACCTTC	CASSTPGQPKPIYGYTF
TRBV6-5	-	TRBJ2-1	TRBD2	TGTGCCAGCAGTTACGAGGGACTAGCGGACAATGAGCAGTTCTTC	CASSYEGLADNEQFF
TRBV7-2	-	TRBJ2-7	TRBD1	TGTGCCAGCAGCGCCCGGCAGGGGGCGGGGGAGCAGTACTTC	CASSARQGAGEQYF
TRBV30	-	TRBJ1-4	TRBD1	TGTGCCTGGAGCAGAGACAGGGGTAATGAAAAACTGTTTTTT	CAWSRDRGNEKLFF
TRBV27	-	TRBJ2-3	TRBD2	TGTGCCAGCAGTTTTCTAGCGGGGATAAGCACAGATACGCAGTATTTT	CASSFLAGISTDTQYF
TRBV7-2	-	TRBJ1-5	-	TGTGCCAGCAGCAGAACTATCAATCAGCCCCAGCATTTT	CASSRTINQPQHF
TRBV6-5	-	TRBJ2-4	-	TGTGCCAGCAGTTATTCCGGGTCGGGAAACATTCAGTACTTC	CASSYSGSGNIQYF
TRBV6-6	-	TRBJ2-1	TRBD1	TGTGCCAGCAATAAGATAGGGACAGGGGCGCACAATGAGCAGTTCTTC	CASNKIGTGAHNEQFF
TRBV11-2	-	TRBJ1-1	-	TGTGCCAGCAGCTTATATAGCGTCAGGACCGTGACCACTGAAGCTTTCTTT	CASSLYSVRTVTTEAFF
TRBV2	-	TRBJ2-2	TRBD1	TGTGCCAGCAGTGGGACAGGGGGCTTGGGCACCGGGGAGCTGTTTTTT	CASSGTGGLGTGELFF
TRBV5-4	-	TRBJ1-4	-	TGTGCCAGCAGCCGGCTACCTCCCGGGACTAATGAAAAACTGTTTTTT	CASSRLPPGTNEKLFF
TRBV27	-	TRBJ1-2	-	TGTGCCAGCAGTTTTGCGGGGTTCTATGGCTACACCTTC	CASSFAGFYGYTF
TRBV5-4	-	TRBJ2-6	TRBD1	TGTGCCAGCAGCTTGGAAGGGACAGGGGGCGCTGGGGCCAACGTCCTGACTTTC	CASSLEGTGGAGANVLTF
TRBV7-9	-	TRBJ2-3	TRBD2	TGTGCCAGCAGCTTAGGGATACTAGCGGGGGAGGATACGCAGTATTTT	CASSLGILAGEDTQYF
TRBV4-1	-	TRBJ2-1	TRBD1	TGCGCCAGCAGCCAACAAACAGGGGGCAATCCCTCCTCGTTCTTC	CASSQQTGGNPSSFF
TRBV11-3	-	TRBJ1-2	TRBD1	TGTGCCAGCAGCCACGGGACAGAAAGATTGCAAGGCTACACCTTC	CASSHGTERLQGYTF
TRBV3-1/TRBV3-2	-	TRBJ1-1	-	TGTGCCAGCAGGAAGACAGGTGAAGCTTTCTTT	CASRKTGEAFF
TRBV12-3/TRBV12-4	-	TRBJ1-3	-	TGTGCCATCAATGCTGGAAACACCATATATTTT	CAINAGNTIYF
TRBV19	-	TRBJ2-2	-	TGTGCCAGTAGTATCGCGGGATCCGGGGAGCTGTTTTTT	CASSIAGSGELFF